Sequencing of this T cell receptor (beta chain) was carried out in a study of STAT5B mutations in CD4+ large granular lymphocyte leukemia. Study information: Healthy donors showed HLA-associated enrichment of the CDR3 'QG' motif.

CDR3 length: 15 residues. The V end was cut by 3 bases, the J end by 8 bases, with 17 bases between. The V gene's germline CDR1 is MNHEY and CDR2 SVGAGI. Control samples were healthy donors' buffy coats. Comments on this clone: The antigen remains unidentified.

Findings of the study overall: 8/27 top patient clones versus 2/35 control clones were TRBV06-family.

Original processing methods: Productive clonotypes were detectable down to 2.59 x 10-5 frequency. Data came from immunoSEQ multiplex PCR; TCRdb stores just in-frame clones and leaves some out. Clone size and the V and J calls come from that table; the DNA yielded D and trimming. This table has about 30,000 clones, 65% to 80% appearing once. This receptor was obtained from a human donor in good health. Sequencing was done on a sample of CD4+ T cells from blood buffy coats. The chain links TRBV6-5 to TRBJ2-4; TRBD2 is a possible D gene (5 bases). DNA for the CDR3: TGTGCCAGCAGTTATTCTGGACCGCCGGAGGACATTCAGTACTTC. Amino acids: CASSYSGPPEDIQYF.